Presented here are 18 T cell receptor beta chains from one specimen sequenced in a study of shared clonotypes between healthy human individuals. Clones were sequenced by immunoSEQ multiplex PCR, and TCRdb holds only the in-frame ones, with some missing. Here the sample spans almost 750,000 clones, 55% to 80% being singletons. Sequencing was done on a sample of memory CD4+ T cells sorted from blood. Subset in this sample: CD45RA-negative fraction. These receptors were obtained from a woman in her twenties or thirties in good health.

The chain links TRBV11-2 to TRBJ1-4, with unresolved D. This CDR3 comprises 16 residues. V dropped 1 base and J dropped 0 bases, with 9 bases sitting between them. CDR1 is SGHAT, CDR2 FQNNGV, per germline. CDR3 in amino acids: CASSLGAIATNEKLFF. CDR3 in DNA: TGTGCCAGCAGCTTAGGGGCAATTGCAACTAATGAAAAACTGTTTTTT. The full variable domain, rest sourced from reference TRBV11-2 and TRBJ1-4, is EAGVAQSPRYKIIEKRQSVAFWCNPISGHATLYWYQQILGQGPKLLIQFQNNGVVDDSQLPKDRFSAERLKGVDSTLKIQPAKLEDSAVYLCASSLGAIATNEKLFFGSGTQLSVL.

This clone was observed a handful of times. The V gene is TRBV7-2, the J gene TRBJ1-2; 11 positions match TRBD1. Germline values: CDR1 SGHTA, CDR2 FQGNSA. V lost 5 bases and J lost 8; bases outside the gene matches: 10. The CDR3 runs 15 residues. In DNA form, the CDR3 reads TGTGCCAGCAGCCAGCGGACAGGGGGCTCGAGGGGCTACACCTTC. This translates into CASSQRTGGSRGYTF.

This clone was detected only once. This chain joins TRBV6-5 and TRBJ2-3; 11 nucleotides line up with TRBD2. CDR3 size: 15 residues. Per the germline V gene, CDR1 is MNHEY and CDR2 is SVGAGI. J lost 2 bases, V lost 5 bases, and 3 bases had no gene match. CDR3 sequence (DNA): TGTGCCAGCAGTGGGACTAGCGGTTTCACAGATACGCAGTATTTT. This gives the protein CASSGTSGFTDTQYF.

The CDR3 DNA is TGTGCCAGTAGCCTCTCACAGGTGAACACTGAAGCTTTCTTT. This sequence encodes CASSLSQVNTEAFF. V gene TRBV19 combines with J gene TRBJ1-1; TRBD1 might be the D (5 bases). Trimming shortened V by 6 bases and J by 0 bases, and 11 bases separated the two germline ends. The CDR3 loop spans 14 amino acids. Germline V gene lookup returns CDR1 LNHDA and CDR2 SQIVND (reference sequence).

The chain links TRBV6-1 to TRBJ2-5; 7 bases fit TRBD1. Trimming took 0 bases from V and 5 from J; bases not matched to a gene: 9. Germline V lookup: CDR1 MNHNS, CDR2 SASEGT. This CDR3 region has 16 residues. Here the CDR3 reads CASSEAGDRDRETQYF. CDR3 nucleotides: TGTGCCAGCAGTGAAGCGGGAGACAGGGACCGGGAGACCCAGTACTTC.

V is TRBV5-1 and J is TRBJ1-1, with a tentative D call TRBD1 (6 bases). The CDR3 has 12 residues. CDR1 SGHRS and CDR2 YFSETQ come from the germline V gene. Trimming took 5 bases from V and 6 from J, leaving 11 bases between them. CDR3 coding DNA: TGCGCCAGCAGTCTGGAGGGGGCTGAAGCTTTCTTT. Translated, it gives CASSLEGAEAFF.

This clone occurred a few times. This chain connects TRBV28 to TRBJ2-7; 11 positions match TRBD2. This CDR3 comprises 16 residues. V lost 4 bases to trimming and J lost 4 bases; unmatched junction nucleotides: 9. CDR1 MDHEN and CDR2 SYDVKM come from the germline V gene. CDR3 DNA sequence: TGTGCCAGCAGTTCCCCCTCTAGCGGGAGGTCTTACGAGCAGTACTTC. This translates into CASSSPSSGRSYEQYF.

The J gene is TRBJ2-1, the V gene TRBV5-6, with D possibly being TRBD2 (5 bases). The CDR3 loop spans 16 amino acids. V lost 2 bases, J lost 2 bases, and 14 bases lay in between. Germline CDR1 SGHDT, CDR2 YYEEEE. CDR3 protein: CASSFSVSLAYNEQFF. The CDR3 coding sequence is TGTGCCAGCAGCTTTAGCGTGTCTTTAGCCTACAATGAGCAGTTCTTC.

Here the CDR3 reads CASSALSTEAFF. Here the CDR3 DNA reads TGTGCCAGCAGCGCGTTAAGCACTGAAGCTTTCTTT. The genes are TRBV5-4 and TRBJ1-1; no reliable D call. The ends were cut back, 4 bases at V and 4 bases at J, with 8 bases in the middle. Per germline, CDR1 SGHNT and CDR2 YYREEE (reference sequence). This CDR3 contains 12 residues.

The chain couples TRBV4-1 to TRBJ1-2; perhaps TRBD1 as D (6 bases). V was clipped by 4 bases and J by 8 bases, with 14 bases between them. Germline V gene sequence: CDR1 MGHRA, CDR2 YSYEKL. The CDR3 length is 13 residues. The CDR3 nucleotides read TGCGCCAGCAGCCGACAGTCAGGGGAAGGCTACACCTTC. Translating gives CASSRQSGEGYTF.

The chain has TRBV5-1 and TRBJ2-7; possibly TRBD2 for D (5 bases). V was cut by 0 bases and J by 4 bases, with 14 bases left in between. This CDR3 has 15 amino acids. CDR1 is SGHRS and CDR2 is YFSETQ in the germline V gene. Written as DNA, the CDR3 is TGCGCCAGCAGCTTGGAAGTGGGAGCTGTTTACGAGCAGTACTTC. It encodes CASSLEVGAVYEQYF. Combining the CDR3 with reference TRBV5-1 and TRBJ2-7 gives the whole variable domain KAGVTQTPRYLIKTRGQQVTLSCSPISGHRSVSWYQQTPGQGLQFLFEYFSETQRNKGNFPGRFSGRQFSNSRSEMNVSTLELGDSALYLCASSLEVGAVYEQYFGPGTRLTVT.

This clone came up a few times. J is TRBJ2-1 and V is TRBV6-5; maybe TRBD1 (6 bases). CDR3 length: 15 residues. Looked up from germline, CDR1 is MNHEY and CDR2 is SVGAGI. V shed 5 bases and J shed 1 base, with 12 bases lying between them. DNA for the CDR3: TGTGCCAGCAGTCCCACAGGGAGTTCCTACAATGAGCAGTTCTTC. Its translation is CASSPTGSSYNEQFF.

The chain recombines TRBV19 with TRBJ1-5; no clear D gene. Germline CDR1 and CDR2: LNHDA and SQIVND (reference sequence). The CDR3 is 16 residues long. V lost 0 bases and J 1 base, leaving 10 bases between the germline ends. For the CDR3, the DNA is TGTGCCAGTAGTATAGAGGGCAGGTCGAGCAATCAGCCCCAGCATTTT. Protein: CASSIEGRSSNQPQHF.

This chain connects TRBV2 to TRBJ1-4; D not certain. Germline CDR1 reads SNHLY; CDR2 reads FYNNEI. Trimming stripped 5 bases from V and 6 bases from J, with 7 bases between. The CDR3 consists of 12 residues. CDR3 coding DNA: TGTGCCAGCAGTTCCGGGTATGAAAAACTGTTTTTT. It translates to CASSSGYEKLFF. Filled out from reference TRBV2 and TRBJ1-4, the complete variable domain reads EPEVTQTPSHQVTQMGQEVILRCVPISNHLYFYWYRQILGQKVEFLVSFYNNEISEKSEIFDDQFSVERPDGSNFTLKIRSTKLEDSAMYFCASSSGYEKLFFGSGTQLSVL.

The chain links TRBV7-9 to TRBJ1-4; no clear D. Deletions cut 2 bases from V and 7 bases from J, with 11 bases between. The CDR3 consists of 14 residues. Per the germline V gene, CDR1 is SEHNR and CDR2 is FQNEAQ (reference sequence). The CDR3 DNA sequence: TGTGCCAGCAGCTTAACCACTGAGGGTGAAAAACTGTTTTTT. It is translated as CASSLTTEGEKLFF. Using reference TRBV7-9 and TRBJ1-4 for the parts outside the CDR3, the full variable domain is DTGVSQNPRHKITKRGQNVTFRCDPISEHNRLYWYRQTLGQGPEFLTYFQNEAQLEKSRLLSDRFSAERPKGSFSTLEIQRTEQGDSAMYLCASSLTTEGEKLFFGSGTQLSVL.

As concerns this clone: A much larger clone differs by one base, so this may be a read error. This rearrangement joins TRBV6-4 to TRBJ2-3; 13 bases are a match to TRBD2. The CDR3 contains 15 residues. Germline V lookup: CDR1 MRHNA, CDR2 SNTAGT. CDR3 sequence: CASSGTSGSRDTQYF. CDR3 bases: TGTGCCAGCAGTGGGACTAGCGGGAGCAGAGATACGCAGTATTTT.

The chain has TRBV11-2 and TRBJ2-2, with 8 positions matching TRBD1. CDR1 is SGHAT, CDR2 FQNNGV, per germline. CDR3 length: 16 residues. After removal of 5 bases from V and 7 bases from J, the junction contained 12 bases not matched to a gene. The CDR3 coding sequence is TGTGCCAGCAGCCCCAGCTTGACAGGGGCTGGCGGGGAGCTGTTTTTT. Translating gives CASSPSLTGAGGELFF. The full variable domain, its missing parts supplied by reference TRBV11-2 and TRBJ2-2, is EAGVAQSPRYKIIEKRQSVAFWCNPISGHATLYWYQQILGQGPKLLIQFQNNGVVDDSQLPKDRFSAERLKGVDSTLKIQPAKLEDSAVYLCASSPSLTGAGGELFFGEGSRLTVL.

In its sample, this clone was seen once. V gene TRBV20-1 combines with J gene TRBJ1-2, with D hard to call. The germline V gene has CDR1 DFQATT and CDR2 SNEGSKA (reference sequence). The CDR3 covers 11 residues. V gave up 1 base and J gave up 7 bases, with 7 bases separating them. The DNA for the CDR3 is TGCAGTGCTAGAGCCCAGCTTGGCTACACCTTC. It translates to CSARAQLGYTF.